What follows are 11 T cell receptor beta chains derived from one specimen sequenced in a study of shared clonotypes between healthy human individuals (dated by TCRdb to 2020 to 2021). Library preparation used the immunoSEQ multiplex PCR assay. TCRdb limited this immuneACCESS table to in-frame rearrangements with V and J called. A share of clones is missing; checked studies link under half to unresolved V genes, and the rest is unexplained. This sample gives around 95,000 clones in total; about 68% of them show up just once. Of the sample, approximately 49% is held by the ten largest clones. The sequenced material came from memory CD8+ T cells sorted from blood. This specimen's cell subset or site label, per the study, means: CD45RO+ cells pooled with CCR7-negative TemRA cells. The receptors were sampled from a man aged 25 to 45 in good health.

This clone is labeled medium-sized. DNA for the CDR3: TGTGCCAGCAGTTTGTTTCAGGGCCATCAGCCCCAGCATTTT. Protein product: CASSLFQGHQPQHF. V is TRBV27 and J is TRBJ1-5; D is possibly TRBD1 (5 bases). V dropped 3 bases and J dropped 5 bases, with 11 bases sitting between them. The length of the CDR3 is 14 residues. Germline V CDR1 and CDR2: MNHEY, SMNVEV (reference sequence).

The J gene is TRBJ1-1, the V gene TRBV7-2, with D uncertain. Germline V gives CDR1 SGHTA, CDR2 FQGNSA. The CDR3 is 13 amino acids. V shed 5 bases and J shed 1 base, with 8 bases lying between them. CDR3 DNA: TGTGCCAGCAGCGAACAGCCGAACACTGAAGCTTTCTTT. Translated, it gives CASSEQPNTEAFF.

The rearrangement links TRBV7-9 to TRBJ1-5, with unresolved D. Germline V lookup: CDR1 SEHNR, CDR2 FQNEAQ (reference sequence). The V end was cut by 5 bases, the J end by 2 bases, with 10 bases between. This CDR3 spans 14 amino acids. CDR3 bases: TGTGCCAGCAGCCCCCTCGGAGGCAATCAGCCCCAGCATTTT. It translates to CASSPLGGNQPQHF.

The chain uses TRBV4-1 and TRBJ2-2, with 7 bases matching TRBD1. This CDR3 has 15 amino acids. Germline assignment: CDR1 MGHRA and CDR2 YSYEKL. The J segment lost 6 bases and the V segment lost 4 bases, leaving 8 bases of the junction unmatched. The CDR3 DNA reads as TGCGCCAGCAGCCCCCGACAGGGCGTACCCGGGGAGCTGTTTTTT. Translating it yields CASSPRQGVPGELFF.

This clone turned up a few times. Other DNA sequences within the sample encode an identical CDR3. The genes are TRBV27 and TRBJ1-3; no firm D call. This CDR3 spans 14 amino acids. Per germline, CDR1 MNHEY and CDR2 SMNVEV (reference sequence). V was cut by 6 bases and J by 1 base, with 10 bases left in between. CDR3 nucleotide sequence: TGTGCCAGCAGCCTAGGGCCTTCTGGAAACACCATATATTTT. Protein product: CASSLGPSGNTIYF.

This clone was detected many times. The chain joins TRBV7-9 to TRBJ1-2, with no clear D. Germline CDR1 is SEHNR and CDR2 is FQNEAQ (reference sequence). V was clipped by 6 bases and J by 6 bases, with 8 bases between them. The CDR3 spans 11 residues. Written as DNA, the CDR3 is TGTGCCAGCAGACCGGATCATGGCTACACCTTC. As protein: CASRPDHGYTF.

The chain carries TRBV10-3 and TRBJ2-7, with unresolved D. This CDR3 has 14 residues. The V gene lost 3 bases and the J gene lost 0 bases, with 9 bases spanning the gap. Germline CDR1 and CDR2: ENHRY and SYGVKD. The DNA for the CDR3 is TGTGCCATCAGTGACCATACCGGCTCCTACGAGCAGTACTTC. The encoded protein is CAISDHTGSYEQYF.

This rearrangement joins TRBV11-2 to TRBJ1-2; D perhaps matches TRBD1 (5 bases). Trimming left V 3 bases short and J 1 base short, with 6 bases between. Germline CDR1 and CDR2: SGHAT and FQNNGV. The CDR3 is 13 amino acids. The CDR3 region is CASSFDSNYGYTF. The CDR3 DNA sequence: TGTGCCAGCAGCTTCGACAGTAACTATGGCTACACCTTC.

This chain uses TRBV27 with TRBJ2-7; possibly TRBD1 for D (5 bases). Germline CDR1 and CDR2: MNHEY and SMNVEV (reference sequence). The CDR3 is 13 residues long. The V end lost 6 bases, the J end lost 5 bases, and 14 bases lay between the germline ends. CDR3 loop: CASSGWGINEQYF. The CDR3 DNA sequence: TGTGCCAGCAGCGGTTGGGGCATTAACGAGCAGTACTTC.

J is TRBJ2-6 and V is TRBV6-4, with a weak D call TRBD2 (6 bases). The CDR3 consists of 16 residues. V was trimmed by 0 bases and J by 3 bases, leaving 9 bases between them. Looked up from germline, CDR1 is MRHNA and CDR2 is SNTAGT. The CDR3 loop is CASSDSRAGGANVLTF. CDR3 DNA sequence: TGTGCCAGCAGTGACTCGAGAGCGGGTGGGGCCAACGTCCTGACTTTC.

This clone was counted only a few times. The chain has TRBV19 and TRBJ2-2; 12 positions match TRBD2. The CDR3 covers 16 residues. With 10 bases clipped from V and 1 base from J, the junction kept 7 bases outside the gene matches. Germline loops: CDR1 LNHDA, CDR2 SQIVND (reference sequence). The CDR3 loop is CATTGLAGENTGELFF. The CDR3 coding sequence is TGTGCCACCACGGGACTAGCGGGTGAGAACACCGGGGAGCTGTTTTTT. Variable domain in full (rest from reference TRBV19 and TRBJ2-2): DGGITQSPKYLFRKEGQNVTLSCEQNLNHDAMYWYRQDPGQGLRLIYYSQIVNDFQKGDIAEGYSVSREKKESFPLTVTSAQKNPTAFYLCATTGLAGENTGELFFGEGSRLTVL.